This T cell receptor (beta chain) derives from a study of cytomegalovirus exposure and HLA in healthy donors. Overall study: The study placed about 86% of its approximately 360 genotyped donors in the Caucasian-associated ancestry cluster.

Germline lookup yields CDR1 ENHRY and CDR2 SYGVKD. J was trimmed by 7 bases and V by 0 bases; bases with no gene match: 7. This CDR3 comprises 16 residues. Vbeta (60) and Jbeta (13) primers were used in the PCR. Data came from immunoSEQ multiplex PCR; TCRdb stores just in-frame clones and leaves some out. The table lists tens of thousands of clones, about 79% of them singletons, with 1.6% in the top ten. The material sequenced was PBMCs. The chain links TRBV10-3 to TRBJ1-5; 9 positions match TRBD1. This receptor was obtained from a man aged 40-50 years in good health and CMV-seronegative. In DNA, the CDR3 is TGTGCCATCAGTGAGTCTACGGGACAGGGAGAACAGCCCCAGCATTTT. This translates into CAISESTGQGEQPQHF.